The 21 T cell receptor beta chains given below trace back to one sample, sequenced in a study of blood T cell repertoires in COVID-19. TCRdb keeps only in-frame clones here, not all; method: immunoSEQ multiplex PCR. In the table there are about 110,000 clones, about two thirds of which are singletons. Sequencing was carried out using peripheral blood. These receptors were collected from a human donor with acute or convalescent COVID-19. The donor label of this sample is uncertain.

This clone was picked up a small number of times. The chain recombines TRBV27 with TRBJ1-1, with TRBD1 matching 7 bases. With 5 bases clipped from V and 4 bases from J, the junction kept 4 bases outside the gene matches. The length of the CDR3 is 13 residues. Germline V gene sequence: CDR1 MNHEY, CDR2 SMNVEV (reference sequence). The CDR3: CASSINRGTEAFF. The CDR3 coding sequence is TGTGCCAGCAGTATAAACAGGGGCACTGAAGCTTTCTTT.

This chain joins TRBV10-1 and TRBJ1-6; D is undetermined. The ends were cut back, 5 bases at V and 6 bases at J, with 8 bases in the middle. Germline CDR1 WNHNN, CDR2 SYGVQD (reference sequence). This CDR3 spans 13 amino acids. The DNA of the CDR3 is TGCGCCAGCAGTTACAGTTCTAATTCACCCCTCCACTTT. This sequence encodes CASSYSSNSPLHF.

The chain uses TRBV10-2 and TRBJ2-2, with 9 bases lining up with TRBD1. CDR1 is WSHSY and CDR2 is SAAADI in the germline V gene. J was trimmed by 3 bases and V by 7 bases; bases with no gene match: 3. The CDR3 runs to 14 residues. The CDR3 DNA follows: TGCGCCAGCACTTACAGGGGGCACACCGGGGAGCTGTTTTTT. It is translated as CASTYRGHTGELFF.

This rearrangement joins TRBV18 to TRBJ1-1, with D tentatively TRBD1 (6 bases). Germline V gene sequence: CDR1 KGHSH, CDR2 LQKENI. The CDR3 runs 14 residues. V lost 4 bases and J lost 4, with 13 bases in between. The CDR3 loop reads CASSLRQDGTEAFF. Written as DNA, the CDR3 is TGTGCCAGCTCACTAAGACAGGACGGCACTGAAGCTTTCTTT.

V and J are TRBV2 and TRBJ1-1; 10 positions agree with TRBD1. The CDR3 consists of 17 residues. The germline gives CDR1 SNHLY, CDR2 FYNNEI. The V segment lost 5 bases and the J segment 4 bases; nucleotides outside the gene matches: 13. Written as DNA, the CDR3 is TGTGCCAGCAGTCGTAAAACCTTAGGACAGGGGGTCACTGAAGCTTTCTTT. Its protein product is CASSRKTLGQGVTEAFF.

The rearrangement joins TRBV9 to TRBJ1-4; 7 bases agree with TRBD1. CDR1 and CDR2 (germline): SGDLS, YYNGEE. CDR3 size: 16 residues. J lost 4 bases, V lost 3 bases, and 9 bases had no gene match. The CDR3 here is CASSAPSGQSNEKLFF. The DNA of the CDR3 is TGTGCCAGCAGCGCCCCCTCGGGACAGAGTAATGAAAAACTGTTTTTT.

This clone was picked up one time. The chain couples TRBV4-2 to TRBJ2-3, with a possible D match to TRBD2 (5 bases). The CDR3 extends over 13 amino acids. Trimming stripped 1 base from V and 7 bases from J, with 9 bases between. Looked up from germline, CDR1 is LGHNA and CDR2 is YNFKEQ. The CDR3: CASSQGTGNTQYF. In DNA form, the CDR3 reads TGTGCCAGCAGCCAAGGGACTGGGAATACGCAGTATTTT.

The chain uses TRBV25-1 and TRBJ1-2; D uncertain. Germline CDR1 and CDR2: MGHDK and SYGVNS. CDR3 length: 12 amino acids. The germline V and J ends were trimmed by 5 bases and 1 base, with 5 bases remaining between them. As DNA, the CDR3 is TGTGCCAGCAGTTTAAATAACTATGGCTACACCTTC. Its protein is CASSLNNYGYTF.

The chain has TRBV5-1 and TRBJ1-4; 7 bases map to TRBD1. CDR3 length equals 15 residues. The V and J ends lost 6 bases and 3 bases, in that order; junction bases with no gene match: 8. Germline V gene lookup returns CDR1 SGHRS and CDR2 YFSETQ. The CDR3 region has the DNA TGCGCCAGCACACCAGGGACAGCCGCTAATGAAAAACTGTTTTTT. Translation gives CASTPGTAANEKLFF.

This clone occurred once. The chain combines TRBV9 with TRBJ1-6; TRBD1 might be the D (6 bases). The CDR3 is 16 residues long. Deletions cut 0 bases from V and 2 bases from J, with 9 bases between. CDR1 SGDLS and CDR2 YYNGEE come from the germline V gene. The CDR3 region is CASSVGGGTYNSPLHF. CDR3 nucleotide sequence: TGTGCCAGCAGCGTAGGGGGGGGCACCTATAATTCACCCCTCCACTTT. The whole variable domain, filled in from reference TRBV9 and TRBJ1-6, reads DSGVTQTPKHLITATGQRVTLRCSPRSGDLSVYWYQQSLDQGLQFLIQYYNGEERAKGNILERFSAQQFPDLHSELNLSSLELGDSALYFCASSVGGGTYNSPLHFGNGTRLTVT.

The genes are TRBV19 and TRBJ2-1; 7 nucleotides agree with TRBD2. In germline, CDR1 is LNHDA, CDR2 SQIVND (reference sequence). The CDR3 totals 16 residues. With V trimmed by 2 bases and J by 3 bases, 7 bases remained unmatched. CDR3 sequence reads: CASSISWGGIYNEQFF. For the CDR3, the DNA is TGTGCCAGTAGTATATCATGGGGGGGGATCTACAATGAGCAGTTCTTC.

The V call is TRBV6-5, the J call TRBJ1-2; tentative D call: TRBD1 (6 bases). This CDR3 region has 12 residues. V shed 6 bases and J shed 7 bases, with 12 bases lying between them. CDR1 is MNHEY and CDR2 is SVGAGI in the germline V gene. The CDR3 loop reads CASRTQGSGYTF. The CDR3 DNA is TGTGCCAGCAGGACTCAGGGGTCTGGCTACACCTTC.

The V call is TRBV3-1 (or the pseudogene TRBV3-2), the J call TRBJ2-7, with D possibly TRBD2 on 6 matching bases. This CDR3 spans 13 amino acids. Germline CDR1 reads LGHDT; CDR2 reads YNNKEL (reference sequence). The ends were cut back, 3 bases at V and 3 bases at J, with 9 bases in the middle. CDR3 DNA: TGTGCCAGCAGCCAGAACGGGGGCTACGAGCAGTACTTC. Amino acid sequence: CASSQNGGYEQYF.

The V gene is TRBV15, the J gene TRBJ1-2, with 7 bases that match TRBD1. J gave up 7 bases and V 0 bases, and 8 bases lay outside the gene matches. This CDR3 contains 15 residues. Germline V gene sequence: CDR1 LNHNV, CDR2 YYDKDF (reference sequence). CDR3 sequence (DNA): TGTGCCACCAGCAGAGACGACAGGGAGCTTGGTGGCTACACCTTC. Amino acid sequence: CATSRDDRELGGYTF.

The chain is built from TRBV11-2 and TRBJ2-7, with unresolved D. There are 13 residues in the CDR3. V was cut by 1 base and J by 0 bases, with 4 bases left in between. Per germline, CDR1 SGHAT and CDR2 FQNNGV. As DNA, the CDR3 is TGTGCCAGCAGCTTAGGCGGCTCCTACGAGCAGTACTTC. Translation gives CASSLGGSYEQYF.

V gene TRBV28 combines with J gene TRBJ1-2, with a tentative D call TRBD1 (6 bases). Germline CDR1 MDHEN, CDR2 SYDVKM. V was shortened by 8 bases and J by 5 bases, with 21 bases between the two germline ends. The CDR3 is made up of 15 amino acids. The CDR3 nucleotides read TGTGCCAGCGGGGGCCAACACACCCATCCTTATGGCTACACCTTC. Protein product: CASGGQHTHPYGYTF.

This sequence joins TRBV11-2 and TRBJ2-5, with D maybe TRBD2 (6 bases). Germline CDR1 is SGHAT and CDR2 is FQNNGV. V lost 6 bases, J lost 8 bases, and 16 bases lay in between. CDR3 length: 13 residues. DNA for the CDR3: TGTGCCAGCAGTCCTCTGCAGGGAGGTACCCAGTACTTC. Protein product: CASSPLQGGTQYF.

The chain uses TRBV27 and TRBJ1-2; 7 nucleotides align to TRBD1. CDR3 size: 12 residues. Per germline, CDR1 MNHEY and CDR2 SMNVEV (reference sequence). The junction had 6 bases not matched to a gene; V was cut back by 6 bases and J by 8 bases. The CDR3 loop reads CASSSTGRGYTF. As DNA, the CDR3 is TGTGCCAGCAGCTCGACAGGGAGAGGCTACACCTTC.

This clone occurred a few times. The chain couples TRBV6-5 to TRBJ2-3, with D maybe TRBD1 (6 bases). CDR1 is MNHEY, CDR2 SVGAGI, per germline. This CDR3 spans 14 amino acids. V was pared by 2 bases and J by 5 bases, with 11 bases between. Written as DNA, the CDR3 is TGTGCCAGCAGTTACGCACAGGGTATAGATACGCAGTATTTT. It codes for CASSYAQGIDTQYF.

The chain combines TRBV6-1 with TRBJ1-2; 12 bases map to TRBD1. Germline CDR1 MNHNS, CDR2 SASEGT. V shed 2 bases, J shed 6 bases, and the junction held 4 bases outside the gene matches. The CDR3 sequence is 15 residues long. The CDR3: CASSEMGQGADGYTF. CDR3 bases: TGTGCCAGCAGTGAAATGGGACAGGGGGCGGATGGCTACACCTTC.

In this sample, this clone turned up a few times. This chain joins TRBV9 and TRBJ2-7; 9 nucleotides agree with TRBD1. V gave up 0 bases and J gave up 3 bases; unmatched junction bases: 4. This CDR3 contains 15 residues. Germline values: CDR1 SGDLS, CDR2 YYNGEE. This chain's CDR3 is CASSVAGTGNYEQYF. DNA for the CDR3: TGTGCCAGCAGCGTAGCCGGGACAGGGAACTACGAGCAGTACTTC. Full variable domain (missing parts from reference TRBV9 and TRBJ2-7): DSGVTQTPKHLITATGQRVTLRCSPRSGDLSVYWYQQSLDQGLQFLIQYYNGEERAKGNILERFSAQQFPDLHSELNLSSLELGDSALYFCASSVAGTGNYEQYFGPGTRLTVT.